This T cell receptor (beta chain) emerged from a study of blood T cell repertoires in COVID-19. Original processing notes: The authors estimated nucleated cell counts from reference gene primer amplification. The protocol was immunoSEQ multiplex PCR, while the TCRdb copy is restricted to in-frame clones and leaves out a portion. Clone size and the V and J calls come from that table; the DNA yielded D and trimming. The top ten hold roughly 6.2% of the sample, which has 130,000 to 150,000 clones, 80% to 85% seen once. The study assigned cohorts using participant-reported clinical history. The trim removed 4 bases at V and 6 bases at J, leaving 2 bases unmatched. This CDR3 spans 13 amino acids. Germline V gives CDR1 SNHLY, CDR2 FYNNEI.

This chain uses TRBV2 with TRBJ2-4; 8 nucleotides agree with TRBD2. The receptor was derived from a woman in her 50s who had been exposed to COVID-19. Sequencing used PBMCs or T cells enriched from blood (not recorded which). This CDR3 reads CASSVTSGNIQYF. In DNA, the CDR3 is TGTGCCAGCAGTGTTACTAGCGGAAACATTCAGTACTTC.